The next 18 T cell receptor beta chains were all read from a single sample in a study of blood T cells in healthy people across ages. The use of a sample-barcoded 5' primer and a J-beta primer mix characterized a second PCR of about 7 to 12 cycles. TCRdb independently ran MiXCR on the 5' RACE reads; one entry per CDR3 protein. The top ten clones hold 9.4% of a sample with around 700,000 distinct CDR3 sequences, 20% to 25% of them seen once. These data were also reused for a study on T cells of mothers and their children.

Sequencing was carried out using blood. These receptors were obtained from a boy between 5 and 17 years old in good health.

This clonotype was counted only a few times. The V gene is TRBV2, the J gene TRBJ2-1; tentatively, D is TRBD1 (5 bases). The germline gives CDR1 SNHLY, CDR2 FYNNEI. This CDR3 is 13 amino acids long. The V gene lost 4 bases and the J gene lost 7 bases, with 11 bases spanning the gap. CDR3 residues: CASSVDRWNEQFF. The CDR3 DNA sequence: TGTGCCAGCAGTGTTGACAGATGGAATGAGCAGTTCTTC.

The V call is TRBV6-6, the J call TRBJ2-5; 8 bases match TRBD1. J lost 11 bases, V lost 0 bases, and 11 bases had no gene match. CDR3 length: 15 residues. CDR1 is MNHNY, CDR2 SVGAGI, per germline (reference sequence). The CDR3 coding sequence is TGTGCCAGCAGTTACTCTGGGCAGGGGGCGAGGGAGCAGTACTTC. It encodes CASSYSGQGAREQYF.

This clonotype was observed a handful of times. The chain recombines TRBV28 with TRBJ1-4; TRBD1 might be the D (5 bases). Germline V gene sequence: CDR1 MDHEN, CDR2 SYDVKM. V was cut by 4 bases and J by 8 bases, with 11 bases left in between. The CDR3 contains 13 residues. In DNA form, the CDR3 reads TGTGCCAGCAGTTCGACCCCAGGGGAAAAACTGTTTTTT. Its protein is CASSSTPGEKLFF.

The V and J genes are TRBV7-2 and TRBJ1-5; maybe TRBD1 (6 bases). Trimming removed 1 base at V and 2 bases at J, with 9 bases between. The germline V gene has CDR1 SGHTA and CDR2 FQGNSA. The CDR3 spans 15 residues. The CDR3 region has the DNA TGTGCCAGCAGCTTAGTCCCAGGGGGCAATCAGCCCCAGCATTTT. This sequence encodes CASSLVPGGNQPQHF. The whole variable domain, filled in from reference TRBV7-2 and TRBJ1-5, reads GAGVSQSPSNKVTEKGKDVELRCDPISGHTALYWYRQSLGQGLEFLIYFQGNSAPDKSGLPSDRFSAERTGGSVSTLTIQRTQQEDSAVYLCASSLVPGGNQPQHFGDGTRLSIL.

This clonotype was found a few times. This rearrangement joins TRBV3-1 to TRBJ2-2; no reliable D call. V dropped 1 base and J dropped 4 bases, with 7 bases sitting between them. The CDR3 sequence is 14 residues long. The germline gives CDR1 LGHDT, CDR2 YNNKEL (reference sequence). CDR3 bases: TGTGCCAGCAGCCAAGTTGACGCCACCGGGGAGCTGTTTTTT. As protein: CASSQVDATGELFF.

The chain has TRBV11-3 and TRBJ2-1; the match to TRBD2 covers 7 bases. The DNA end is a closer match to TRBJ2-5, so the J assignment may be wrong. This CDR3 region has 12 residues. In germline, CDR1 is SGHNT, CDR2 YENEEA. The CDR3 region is CASSLGGGAQYF. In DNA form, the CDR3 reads TGTGCCAGCAGCTTAGGTGGGGGGGCCCAGTACTTC.

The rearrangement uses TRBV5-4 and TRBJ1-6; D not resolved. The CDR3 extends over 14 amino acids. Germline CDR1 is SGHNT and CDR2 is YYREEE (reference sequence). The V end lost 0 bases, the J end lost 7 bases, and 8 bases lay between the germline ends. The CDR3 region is CASSLVGSNSPLHF. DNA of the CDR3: TGTGCCAGCAGCTTGGTCGGTTCGAATTCACCCCTCCACTTT.

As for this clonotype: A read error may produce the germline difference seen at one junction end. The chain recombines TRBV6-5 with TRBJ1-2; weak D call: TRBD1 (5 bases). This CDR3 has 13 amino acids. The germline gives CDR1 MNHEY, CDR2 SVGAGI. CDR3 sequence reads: CASTTIDDSGYAF. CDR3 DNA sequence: TGTGCCAGCACCACCATCGACGACAGCGGCTACGCCTTC.

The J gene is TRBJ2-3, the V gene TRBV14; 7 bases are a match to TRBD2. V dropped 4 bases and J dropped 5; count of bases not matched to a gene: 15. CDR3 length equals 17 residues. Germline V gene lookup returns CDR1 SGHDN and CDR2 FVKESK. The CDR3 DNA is TGTGCCAGCAGCCGCGCATTGGCGGGAGTTTCCGTAGATACGCAGTATTTT. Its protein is CASSRALAGVSVDTQYF.

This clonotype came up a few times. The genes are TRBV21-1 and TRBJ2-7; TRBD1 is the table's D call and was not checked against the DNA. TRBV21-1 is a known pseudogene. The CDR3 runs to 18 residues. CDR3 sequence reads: CASSKEGTGHYLTYEQYF. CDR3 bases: TGTGCCAGCAGCAAAGAGGGGACAGGACATTACTTGACCTACGAGCAGTACTTC.

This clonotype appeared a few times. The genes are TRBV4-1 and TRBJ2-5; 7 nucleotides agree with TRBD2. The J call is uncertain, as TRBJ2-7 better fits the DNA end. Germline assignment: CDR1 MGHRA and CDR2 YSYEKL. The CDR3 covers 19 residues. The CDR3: CASSQEDPAGGLGPYEQYF. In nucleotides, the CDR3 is TGCGCCAGCAGCCAAGAAGACCCGGCGGGCGGACTAGGGCCCTACGAGCAGTACTTC.

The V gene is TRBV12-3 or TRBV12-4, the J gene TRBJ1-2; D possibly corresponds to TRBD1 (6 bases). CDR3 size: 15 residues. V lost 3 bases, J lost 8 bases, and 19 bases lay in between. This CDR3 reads CASSFGTEQGYGYTF. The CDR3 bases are TGTGCCAGCAGTTTCGGGACTGAGCAGGGGTACGGCTACACCTTC.

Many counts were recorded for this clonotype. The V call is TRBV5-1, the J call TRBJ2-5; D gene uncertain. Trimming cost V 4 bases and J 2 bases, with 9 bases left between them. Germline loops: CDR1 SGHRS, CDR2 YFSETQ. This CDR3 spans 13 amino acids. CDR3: CASSRASQETQYF. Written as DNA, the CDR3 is TGCGCCAGCAGCCGGGCCTCACAAGAGACCCAGTACTTC. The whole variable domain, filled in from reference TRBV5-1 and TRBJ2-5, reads KAGVTQTPRYLIKTRGQQVTLSCSPISGHRSVSWYQQTPGQGLQFLFEYFSETQRNKGNFPGRFSGRQFSNSRSEMNVSTLELGDSALYLCASSRASQETQYFGPGTRLLVL.

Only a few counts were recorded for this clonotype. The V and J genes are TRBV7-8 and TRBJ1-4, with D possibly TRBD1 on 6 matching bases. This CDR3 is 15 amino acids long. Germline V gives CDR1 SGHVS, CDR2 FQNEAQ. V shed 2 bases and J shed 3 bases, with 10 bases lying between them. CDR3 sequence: CASSLSGEANEKLFF. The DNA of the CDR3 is TGTGCCAGCAGCTTATCAGGGGAAGCTAATGAAAAACTGTTTTTT.

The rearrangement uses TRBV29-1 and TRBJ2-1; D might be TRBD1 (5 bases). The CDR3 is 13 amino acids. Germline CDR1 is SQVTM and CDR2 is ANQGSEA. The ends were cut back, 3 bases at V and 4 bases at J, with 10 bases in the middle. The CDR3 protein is CSVDRGLYNEQFF. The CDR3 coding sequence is TGCAGCGTTGATAGGGGCTTATACAATGAGCAGTTCTTC.

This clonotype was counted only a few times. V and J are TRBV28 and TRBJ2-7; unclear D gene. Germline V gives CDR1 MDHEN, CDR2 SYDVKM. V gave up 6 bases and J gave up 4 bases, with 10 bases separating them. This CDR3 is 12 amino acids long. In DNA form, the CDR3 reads TGTGCCAGCAGCCAGGTCCGGTACGAGCAGTACTTC. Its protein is CASSQVRYEQYF.

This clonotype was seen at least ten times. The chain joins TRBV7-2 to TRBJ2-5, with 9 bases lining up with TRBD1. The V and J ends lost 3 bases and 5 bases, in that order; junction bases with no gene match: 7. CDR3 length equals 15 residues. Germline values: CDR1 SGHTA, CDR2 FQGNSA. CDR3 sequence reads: CASSFGGTGYETQYF. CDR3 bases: TGTGCCAGCAGCTTTGGGGGGACAGGGTACGAGACCCAGTACTTC.

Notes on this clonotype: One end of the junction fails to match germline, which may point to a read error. The CDR3: CAISRAGGNEQFF. CDR3 nucleotide sequence: TGTGCCATCAGTAGGGCAGGGGGGAATGAGCAGTTCTTC. The chain carries TRBV24-1 and TRBJ2-1; possibly TRBD1 for D (7 bases). The CDR3 spans 13 residues. In germline, CDR1 is KGHDR, CDR2 SFDVKD.